The T cell receptor beta chain under discussion was sequenced for a study of CD8 T cells in ankylosing spondylitis. General observations from the study: For ankylosing spondylitis blood, a TCR beta motif of seven to nine highly homologous variants appeared characteristic. In ankylosing spondylitis patients, matched synovial fluid reportedly showed significant enrichment of disease-linked clones. Disease-linked clones displayed a CD8+ phenotype and appeared relatively rarely in peripheral blood.

Generation of TCR beta libraries employed quantitative 5'-RACE incorporating molecular barcodes. TCRdb independently ran MiXCR on the 5' RACE reads; one entry per CDR3 protein. This sample has 390,000 or so distinct CDR3 sequences, with around 22% found just once. Worth noting for this clonotype: Its cognate antigen is unknown.

Trimming left V 0 bases short and J 7 bases short, with 7 bases between. The CDR3 sequence is 13 residues long. Germline assignment: CDR1 KGHSH and CDR2 LQKENI. Input material: blood, either unsorted or a sorted T cell fraction (not recorded which). This TCR was recovered from a male donor with ankylosing spondylitis. The chain is built from TRBV18 and TRBJ2-1; D is ambiguous. The CDR3 sequence is CASSPPVYNEQFF. Here the CDR3 DNA reads TGTGCCAGCTCACCACCGGTATATAATGAGCAGTTCTTC. Combining the CDR3 with reference TRBV18 and TRBJ2-1 gives the whole variable domain NAGVMQNPRHLVRRRGQEARLRCSPMKGHSHVYWYRQLPEEGLKFMVYLQKENIIDESGMPKERFSAEFPKEGPSILRIQQVVRGDSAAYFCASSPPVYNEQFFGPGTRLTVL.